This T cell receptor beta chain was retrieved from a study of blood T cells in healthy people across ages. Notes on the study in general: Age brought a roughly linear fall in TCR beta diversity measured per million T cells. Unsorted PBMC input precluded a conclusive naive versus antigen-experienced comparison.

The authors ran a second PCR of roughly 6 to 12 cycles using a sample-barcoded 5' primer and a J-beta primer mix. TCRdb re-derived calls from the 5' RACE reads in MiXCR, one entry per CDR3 protein. The table records fewer than 2 million distinct CDR3 sequences, about two fifths of them present only once. This CDR3 comprises 10 residues. Germline V gene lookup returns CDR1 KGHDR and CDR2 SFDVKD. V lost 2 bases and J 13 bases, leaving 7 bases between the germline ends. This clonotype was detected a few times. Its antigen is not identified. This rearrangement joins TRBV24-1 to TRBJ2-5; D not certain. What was sequenced was blood. This TCR came from a human donor in good health. CDR3 sequence (DNA): TGTGCCACCAGTGATTCATTGGGGTACTTC. This gives the protein CATSDSLGYF.